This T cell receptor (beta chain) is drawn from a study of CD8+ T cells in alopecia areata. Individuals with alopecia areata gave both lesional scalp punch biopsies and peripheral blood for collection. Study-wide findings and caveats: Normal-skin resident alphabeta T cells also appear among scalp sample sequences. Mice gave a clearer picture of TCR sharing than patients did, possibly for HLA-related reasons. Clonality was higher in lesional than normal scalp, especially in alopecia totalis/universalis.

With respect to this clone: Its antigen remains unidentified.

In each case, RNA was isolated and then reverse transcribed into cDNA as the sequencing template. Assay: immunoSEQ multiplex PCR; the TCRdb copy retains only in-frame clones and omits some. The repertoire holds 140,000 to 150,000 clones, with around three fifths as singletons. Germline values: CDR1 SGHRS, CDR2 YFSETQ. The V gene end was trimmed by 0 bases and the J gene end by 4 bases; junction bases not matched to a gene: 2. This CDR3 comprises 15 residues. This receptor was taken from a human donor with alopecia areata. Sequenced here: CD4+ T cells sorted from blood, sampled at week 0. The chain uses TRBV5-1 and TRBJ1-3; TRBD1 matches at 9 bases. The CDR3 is CASSLGTGEGNTIYF. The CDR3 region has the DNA TGCGCCAGCAGCTTGGGGACAGGGGAAGGAAACACCATATATTTT.